This entry is about one TCR beta chain. Its antigen remains unidentified. This sample stems from a study of siplizumab effects on memory and regulatory T cells. Study-level points and caveats: Solely a minor proportion of alloreactive clones could be assigned to unstimulated subsets. Only a minority of proliferating CD4+ or CD8+ clones had an assignable naive or memory phenotype, with roughly 80-95% lacking one. Proliferating Tregs taken from siplizumab cultures were not shown to have a confirmed suppressive function.

This CDR3 region has 12 residues. Trimming removed 5 bases at V and 6 bases at J, with 11 bases between. Germline CDR1 MNHEY, CDR2 SMNVEV (reference sequence). Assayed TCR templates numbered 85,000 to 100,000 for each sample. Assay used: immunoSEQ multiplex PCR; TCRdb lists only in-frame clones, some missing. The table has over 65,000 clones, around 93% seen once; the top ten hold about 18%. The sequenced sample was CD8+ T cells sorted from blood. This receptor was taken from a human donor in good health. The chain has TRBV27 and TRBJ2-7; D remains unclear. CDR3 protein: CASSNWDGEQYF. CDR3 bases: TGTGCCAGCAGTAACTGGGATGGCGAGCAGTACTTC.